This T cell receptor (beta chain) was captured in a study of shared T cell receptors in the human thymus (dated by TCRdb to 2020 to 2023). Regarding the study in general: The study examined how self-reactive, shared T-cell receptor alpha chains are generated in the human thymus.

The library was generated by the immunoSEQ multiplex PCR assay. What TCRdb holds here is the immuneACCESS table cut down to in-frame rearrangements. Part of the clones is not present; checked against another copy, under half of the missing clones reflect an unresolved V gene, and the others are unexplained. Recorded for this sample are under 450,000 clones; 95% of them occurred a single time. Clones ranked in the top ten supply roughly 0.02% of the sample. About this clone: The clone's antigen remains unknown. Within one base of it there is no much larger clone, and no base qualities were kept.

CDR1 and CDR2 are drawn from the germline V gene: MGHDK, SYGVNS. The CDR3 runs 15 residues from the cysteine to the phenylalanine. Left in the record is the CDR3 DNA by itself, 45 bases read in frame from the first base. The V end gives up 5 bases and the J end 5 bases, leaving 10 bases in the junction not matched to a gene. The chain couples TRBV25-1 to TRBJ1-1, with 8 middle bases fitting TRBD1. The sample taken for sequencing was thymocytes. The receptor comes from a human donor. At the DNA level, the sequence is TGTGCCAGCAGTAAACAGACAGGGGCCGGGACTGAAGCTTTCTTT. This yields the protein CASSKQTGAGTEAFF.